The 21 T cell receptor beta chains below were found in one sample sequenced in a study of blood T cell dynamics during melanoma immunotherapy. The time point here: pre-treatment baseline. Here immunoSEQ multiplex PCR was the method, and the copy in TCRdb shows in-frame clones only, minus some. The sample lists around 11,000 clones; roughly 80% were seen once. This material consisted of blood, taken from a patient treated with checkpoint blockade. Receptors were obtained from a human donor with melanoma.

The chain combines TRBV11-2 with TRBJ1-2; D gene uncertain. CDR3 size: 14 residues. The V gene lost 0 bases and the J gene lost 5 bases, with 10 bases spanning the gap. Germline CDR1 reads SGHAT; CDR2 reads FQNNGV. The CDR3 protein is CASSLEATSYGYTF. CDR3 nucleotides: TGTGCCAGCAGCTTAGAGGCCACCAGTTATGGCTACACCTTC.

The gene calls are TRBV18 and TRBJ1-1; D not resolved. V lost 2 bases to trimming and J lost 3 bases, with 10 bases between them. The CDR3 contains 14 residues. The V gene's germline CDR1 is KGHSH and CDR2 LQKENI. CDR3 loop: CASSPLGGDTEAFF. Here the CDR3 DNA reads TGTGCCAGCTCACCATTGGGTGGGGACACTGAAGCTTTCTTT.

The genes are TRBV7-2 and TRBJ2-2, with D tentatively TRBD2 (5 bases). V was pared by 4 bases and J by 6 bases, with 9 bases between. The germline CDR1 and CDR2 sequences are SGHTA and FQGNSA. CDR3 length: 13 amino acids. This chain's CDR3 is CASSSRDPGELFF. CDR3 DNA: TGTGCCAGCAGCTCGAGGGATCCCGGGGAGCTGTTTTTT.

J is TRBJ2-3 and V is TRBV11-3, with a weak D call TRBD2 (6 bases). Looked up from germline, CDR1 is SGHNT and CDR2 is YENEEA. The V gene lost 1 base and the J gene lost 3 bases, with 11 bases spanning the gap. The CDR3 loop spans 15 amino acids. CDR3 protein: CASSLGGDLTDTQYF. The CDR3 coding sequence is TGTGCCAGCAGCTTAGGGGGGGACCTTACAGATACGCAGTATTTT. Drawing the rest from reference TRBV11-3 and TRBJ2-3, the complete variable domain is EAGVVQSPRYKIIEKKQPVAFWCNPISGHNTLYWYLQNLGQGPELLIRYENEEAVDDSQLPKDRFSAERLKGVDSTLKIQPAELGDSAVYLCASSLGGDLTDTQYFGPGTRLTVL.

This clone was picked up a small number of times. The chain uses TRBV4-2 and TRBJ1-3; possible D gene TRBD1, 5 bases. Trimming removed 3 bases at V and 5 bases at J, with 14 bases between. Germline assignment: CDR1 LGHNA and CDR2 YNFKEQ. The CDR3 extends over 15 amino acids. CDR3 in DNA: TGTGCCAGCAGCCATGGGGACGGGGGAAGAAACACCATATATTTT. Translating gives CASSHGDGGRNTIYF.

In its sample, this clone was seen once. The chain uses TRBV28 and TRBJ2-4; D is unclear. CDR3 length: 13 residues. Germline loops: CDR1 MDHEN, CDR2 SYDVKM. The ends were cut back, 2 bases at V and 11 bases at J, with 13 bases in the middle. In DNA, the CDR3 is TGTGCCAGCAGTTTAGGGCAGTCCTTTGTTCAGTACTTC. Its translation is CASSLGQSFVQYF.

The chain uses TRBV30 and TRBJ2-7; D might be TRBD2 (5 bases). With 2 bases removed from V and 0 bases from J, the gap between germline ends came to 11 bases. Germline assignment: CDR1 GTSNPN and CDR2 SVGIG (reference sequence). The CDR3 sequence is 14 residues long. The CDR3 protein is CAWSKLRDSYEQYF. The CDR3 nucleotides read TGTGCCTGGAGTAAATTGAGGGACTCCTACGAGCAGTACTTC.

The chain couples TRBV19 to TRBJ1-6, with a weak D call TRBD1 (5 bases). Germline CDR1 LNHDA, CDR2 SQIVND (reference sequence). The CDR3 length is 17 residues. V gave up 3 bases and J gave up 7 bases, with 19 bases separating them. This CDR3 is CASSIGGAGERNSPLHF. CDR3 nucleotide sequence: TGTGCCAGTAGTATTGGAGGGGCGGGGGAGCGGAATTCACCCCTCCACTTT.

The J gene is TRBJ1-4, the V gene TRBV30, with 9 positions matching TRBD1. This CDR3 is 13 amino acids long. CDR1 is GTSNPN and CDR2 is SVGIG in the germline V gene (reference sequence). J was trimmed by 8 bases and V by 0 bases; bases with no gene match: 1. This CDR3 is CAWSVQGAEKLFF. CDR3 DNA sequence: TGTGCCTGGAGTGTACAGGGGGCAGAAAAACTGTTTTTT. The complete variable domain, with remaining parts taken from reference TRBV30 and TRBJ1-4, reads SQTIHQWPATLVQPVGSPLSLECTVEGTSNPNLYWYRQAAGRGLQLLFYSVGIGQISSEVPQNLSASRPQDRQFILSSKKLLLSDSGFYLCAWSVQGAEKLFFGSGTQLSVL.

This clone occurred once. The rearrangement links TRBV18 to TRBJ2-5; TRBD2 matches at 8 bases. There are 12 residues in the CDR3. Germline CDR1 and CDR2: KGHSH and LQKENI. J gave up 13 bases and V 0 bases, and 4 bases lay outside the gene matches. CDR3 DNA sequence: TGTGCCAGCTCACCACCGGCGGGAGGCTGGTACTTC. Translated, it gives CASSPPAGGWYF.

This clone was seen a single time. This chain links TRBV11-3 with TRBJ2-3, with unresolved D. The V gene lost 4 bases and the J gene lost 0 bases, with 8 bases spanning the gap. The CDR3 has 14 amino acids. Germline V gene data show CDR1 as SGHNT and CDR2 as YENEEA. The chain's CDR3 is CASSSGPSTDTQYF. The CDR3 region has the DNA TGTGCCAGCAGCTCTGGACCGAGCACAGATACGCAGTATTTT.

This clone was seen only once. The rearrangement joins TRBV5-1 to TRBJ2-3; TRBD2 might be the D (6 bases). This CDR3 comprises 16 residues. The germline gives CDR1 SGHRS, CDR2 YFSETQ. Trimming removed 0 bases from V and 0 bases from J, with 11 bases in between. The CDR3 DNA reads TGCGCCAGCAGCTTGGTCGGAGGGGTGAGCACAGATACGCAGTATTTT. It is translated as CASSLVGGVSTDTQYF.

This clone was counted only a few times. The chain links TRBV5-1 to TRBJ1-1, with a tentative D call TRBD1 (5 bases). The germline CDR1 and CDR2 sequences are SGHRS and YFSETQ. V shed 0 bases and J shed 3 bases, with 12 bases lying between them. There are 15 residues in the CDR3. CDR3 in DNA: TGCGCCAGCAGCTTGGATCAGGGTGGTCACACTGAAGCTTTCTTT. Translation gives CASSLDQGGHTEAFF.

V usage is TRBV7-8 and J usage is TRBJ1-2; D is ambiguous. V was trimmed by 4 bases and J by 8 bases, leaving 14 bases between them. Germline loops: CDR1 SGHVS, CDR2 FQNEAQ. The CDR3 spans 13 residues. The CDR3 DNA reads TGTGCCAGCAGCTCCCCCTCAGGCGCCGGCTACACCTTC. Translation: CASSSPSGAGYTF.

DNA of the CDR3: TGTGCCAGTAGTATAGGAGAGGGGGCTGTGAACACTGAAGCTTTCTTT. This translates into CASSIGEGAVNTEAFF. V is TRBV19 and J is TRBJ1-1; 7 nucleotides agree with TRBD1. The germline V gene has CDR1 LNHDA and CDR2 SQIVND (reference sequence). This CDR3 comprises 16 residues. The trim removed 1 base at V and 0 bases at J, leaving 5 bases unmatched. Based on the CDR3 plus reference TRBV19 and TRBJ1-1, the full variable domain is DGGITQSPKYLFRKEGQNVTLSCEQNLNHDAMYWYRQDPGQGLRLIYYSQIVNDFQKGDIAEGYSVSREKKESFPLTVTSAQKNPTAFYLCASSIGEGAVNTEAFFGQGTRLTVV.

V is TRBV7-9 and J is TRBJ1-4; 7 nucleotides agree with TRBD1. The V segment lost 6 bases and the J segment 7 bases; nucleotides outside the gene matches: 5. Looked up from germline, CDR1 is SEHNR and CDR2 is FQNEAQ (reference sequence). This CDR3 has 13 residues. In nucleotides, the CDR3 is TGTGCCAGCAGGGGACAGATTGCTGAAAAACTGTTTTTT. Amino acids: CASRGQIAEKLFF.

The chain's CDR3 is CASSFERGQMGGYTF. The CDR3 DNA reads TGTGCCAGCAGTTTTGAAAGGGGGCAAATGGGTGGCTACACCTTC. V usage is TRBV27 and J usage is TRBJ1-2; 7 positions match TRBD1. This CDR3 region has 15 residues. In germline, CDR1 is MNHEY, CDR2 SMNVEV (reference sequence). The junction had 11 bases not matched to a gene; V was cut back by 3 bases and J by 7 bases.

The rearrangement joins TRBV21-1 to TRBJ2-7; TRBD1, as called in the table, went unchecked against the DNA. TRBV21-1 is a known pseudogene. This CDR3 has 15 amino acids. The CDR3 region has the DNA TGTGCCAGCAGCAAAGATTACAGGAGTTTCTACGAGCAGTACTTC. It specifies CASSKDYRSFYEQYF.

The chain recombines TRBV7-8 with TRBJ1-5; no clear D gene. V lost 0 bases and J lost 7, with 22 bases in between. The CDR3 has 18 residues. Germline CDR1 SGHVS, CDR2 FQNEAQ. CDR3 coding DNA: TGTGCCAGCAGCTTAGCTAACTCAGCCCGGGGAGTCAGCCAGCCCCAGCATTTT. It yields the protein CASSLANSARGVSQPQHF. The full variable domain, in which reference TRBV7-8 and TRBJ1-5 provide the parts outside the CDR3, is GAGVSQSPRYKVAKRGQDVALRCDPISGHVSLFWYQQALGQGPEFLTYFQNEAQLDKSGLPSDRFFAERPEGSVSTLKIQRTQQEDSAVYLCASSLANSARGVSQPQHFGDGTRLSIL.

This clone was seen only a few times. The V call is TRBV5-1, the J call TRBJ2-4; weak D call: TRBD1 (5 bases). Germline CDR1 is SGHRS and CDR2 is YFSETQ. V was trimmed by 0 bases and J by 4 bases, leaving 8 bases between them. This CDR3 spans 14 amino acids. The CDR3 loop reads CASSLVPGKNIQYF. Written as DNA, the CDR3 is TGCGCCAGCAGCTTGGTTCCAGGGAAAAACATTCAGTACTTC.

The chain couples TRBV27 to TRBJ2-1; D is unclear. This CDR3 spans 14 amino acids. CDR1 is MNHEY and CDR2 is SMNVEV in the germline V gene (reference sequence). The V and J ends lost 3 bases and 8 bases respectively, with 14 bases between them. The CDR3 DNA is TGTGCCAGCAGTTTGGCGTGGAGTAGATATGAGCAGTTCTTC. Protein: CASSLAWSRYEQFF.